The 25 T cell receptor beta chains reported below all come from one sample, sequenced in a study of shared clonotypes between healthy human individuals. TCRdb's copy holds only in-frame clones and misses some; the assay was immunoSEQ multiplex PCR. Of about 2 million clones in the sample, 85% to 95% were seen once. CD8 cells regarded as naive lacked CD45RO, were positively chosen for CCR7, and omitted terminally differentiated effector memory CD45RA+ cells. Sequencing used naive CD8+ T cells sorted from blood. Receptors were obtained from a man aged 18 to 29 in good health.

The chain combines TRBV10-3 with TRBJ2-7; 9 bases agree with TRBD2. Losses at the gene ends were 0 bases for V and 1 base for J; bases not matched to a gene: 4. This CDR3 spans 16 amino acids. Germline V gives CDR1 ENHRY, CDR2 SYGVKD. The CDR3 DNA is TGTGCCATCAGTGAGTCGACTAGCGGACCATCCTACGAGCAGTACTTC. As protein: CAISESTSGPSYEQYF.

The chain recombines TRBV2 with TRBJ2-3; possible D gene TRBD2, 5 bases. This CDR3 has 18 amino acids. CDR1 is SNHLY and CDR2 is FYNNEI in the germline V gene. V dropped 0 bases and J dropped 4 bases, with 20 bases sitting between them. DNA for the CDR3: TGTGCCAGCAGTGAAGCGCTTAAGGGTAACGGGAAGGCAGATACGCAGTATTTT. Its translation: CASSEALKGNGKADTQYF. Drawing the rest from reference TRBV2 and TRBJ2-3, the complete variable domain is EPEVTQTPSHQVTQMGQEVILRCVPISNHLYFYWYRQILGQKVEFLVSFYNNEISEKSEIFDDQFSVERPDGSNFTLKIRSTKLEDSAMYFCASSEALKGNGKADTQYFGPGTRLTVL.

The chain has TRBV19 and TRBJ1-6; the D gene is possibly TRBD1 (5 bases). The V gene lost 5 bases and the J gene lost 4 bases, with 9 bases spanning the gap. From germline, CDR1 is LNHDA and CDR2 SQIVND (reference sequence). The CDR3 contains 14 residues. CDR3 region: CASSSTDYNSPLHF. In DNA, the CDR3 is TGTGCCAGTAGTTCGACAGATTATAATTCACCCCTCCACTTT.

The V and J genes are TRBV7-9 and TRBJ2-1; TRBD1 matches at 7 bases. The CDR3 spans 15 residues. Losses at the gene ends were 1 base for V and 4 bases for J; bases not matched to a gene: 4. Germline assignment: CDR1 SEHNR and CDR2 FQNEAQ (reference sequence). The DNA of the CDR3 is TGTGCCAGCAGCTTAGTAGGGACAGAATACAATGAGCAGTTCTTC. Amino acid sequence: CASSLVGTEYNEQFF.

This clone was detected once. The chain employs TRBV5-4 and TRBJ2-7; D possibly uses TRBD1 or TRBD2 (5 bases each). CDR1 is SGHNT, CDR2 YYREEE, per germline (reference sequence). V lost 4 bases to trimming and J lost 5 bases, with 13 bases between them. CDR3 length: 13 residues. This CDR3 reads CASSRGDRHEQYF. The CDR3 nucleotides are TGTGCCAGCAGCCGGGGCGACAGACACGAGCAGTACTTC.

Of note for this clone: A much larger clone differs from this one at a single base, so this may be a read error. This CDR3 is also generated by other DNA sequences in the sample. CDR3 bases: TGTGCCAGCAGCTCGTCCTACGAGCAGTACTTC. Translating it yields CASSSSYEQYF. This sequence joins TRBV11-2 and TRBJ2-7, with D hard to call. V dropped 4 bases and J dropped 1 base, with 2 bases sitting between them. This CDR3 contains 11 residues. Germline V gene data show CDR1 as SGHAT and CDR2 as FQNNGV.

The chain combines TRBV19 with TRBJ1-4; TRBD1 matches at 7 bases. With V trimmed by 3 bases and J by 5 bases, 15 bases remained unmatched. Germline V CDR1 and CDR2: LNHDA, SQIVND (reference sequence). This CDR3 contains 18 residues. The CDR3 here is CASSISSRQGGFNEKLFF. DNA of the CDR3: TGTGCCAGTAGTATTTCCTCCAGACAGGGCGGTTTCAATGAAAAACTGTTTTTT.

This sequence joins TRBV15 and TRBJ1-4, with D unclear. V was pared by 6 bases and J by 5 bases, with 10 bases between. CDR3 length: 13 amino acids. Germline V lookup: CDR1 LNHNV, CDR2 YYDKDF (reference sequence). CDR3: CATSSGWNEKLFF. Written as DNA, the CDR3 is TGTGCCACCAGTTCTGGGTGGAATGAAAAACTGTTTTTT.

J is TRBJ1-5 and V is TRBV4-1, with D unclear. The length of the CDR3 is 15 residues. CDR1 MGHRA and CDR2 YSYEKL come from the germline V gene. The ends were cut back, 2 bases at V and 0 bases at J, with 8 bases in the middle. CDR3 residues: CASSQIPASNQPQHF. The DNA for the CDR3 is TGCGCCAGCAGCCAAATCCCAGCTAGCAATCAGCCCCAGCATTTT.

This chain uses TRBV5-4 with TRBJ2-1; 7 nucleotides agree with TRBD2. CDR3 size: 15 residues. Trimming removed 4 bases from V and 7 bases from J; junction bases left unmatched: 11. From germline, CDR1 is SGHNT and CDR2 YYREEE (reference sequence). The CDR3 nucleotides read TGTGCCAGCAGCCCTGGACTAGTGGGGGGGAATGAGCAGTTCTTC. Protein sequence: CASSPGLVGGNEQFF.

The V gene is TRBV6-1, the J gene TRBJ2-7, with D perhaps TRBD2 (5 bases). The CDR3 spans 15 residues. Trimming left V 5 bases short and J 0 bases short, with 14 bases between. The V gene's germline CDR1 is MNHNS and CDR2 SASEGT. The chain's CDR3 is CASSLDFLDSYEQYF. As DNA, the CDR3 is TGTGCCAGCAGTCTGGACTTCCTAGACTCCTACGAGCAGTACTTC.

On this clone itself: The sample carries other DNA sequences with the same CDR3. The chain couples TRBV5-4 to TRBJ2-7, with 8 bases lining up with TRBD1. The germline V gene has CDR1 SGHNT and CDR2 YYREEE (reference sequence). The trim removed 2 bases at V and 6 bases at J, leaving 4 bases unmatched. CDR3 length equals 13 residues. CDR3 residues: CASSFQGAGEQYF. The CDR3 region has the DNA TGTGCCAGCAGCTTCCAGGGGGCCGGCGAGCAGTACTTC.

This clone has a single count. This CDR3 reads CATSRDLGYQPQHF. The CDR3, as DNA: TGTGCCACCAGCAGAGATCTAGGGTATCAGCCCCAGCATTTT. The chain has TRBV15 and TRBJ1-5, with D hard to call. The CDR3 loop spans 14 amino acids. The germline V gene encodes CDR1 LNHNV and CDR2 YYDKDF (reference sequence). V lost 0 bases, J lost 5 bases, and 8 bases lay in between.

The chain combines TRBV27 with TRBJ2-4; D is ambiguous. Germline V CDR1 and CDR2: MNHEY, SMNVEV (reference sequence). The CDR3 contains 12 residues. Between the trimmed V and J ends, which lost 5 bases and 2 bases, there was a span of 4 bases. The CDR3 protein is CASSASKNIQYF. CDR3 in DNA: TGTGCCAGCAGTGCTTCCAAAAACATTCAGTACTTC.

The chain joins TRBV7-9 to TRBJ1-2; no clear D. Trimming left V 1 base short and J 9 bases short, with 15 bases between. There are 14 residues in the CDR3. Per germline, CDR1 SEHNR and CDR2 FQNEAQ (reference sequence). The CDR3 DNA is TGTGCCAGCAGCTTAGATGAGAGGCTCGGGAGCTACACCTTC. Translating it yields CASSLDERLGSYTF.

The chain has TRBV30 and TRBJ1-1; D is unresolved. The CDR3 runs to 14 residues. V lost 0 bases and J lost 1, with 9 bases in between. Per germline, CDR1 GTSNPN and CDR2 SVGIG (reference sequence). As DNA, the CDR3 is TGTGCCTGGAGTGTGGGAGAGAGGAACACTGAAGCTTTCTTT. It yields the protein CAWSVGERNTEAFF.

The chain couples TRBV5-8 to TRBJ2-7, with 9 bases identical to TRBD1. Trimming at V came to 3 bases and at J to 6 bases, leaving 1 base not matched to a gene. The CDR3 loop spans 12 amino acids. CDR1 is SGHTS and CDR2 is YDEGEE in the germline V gene. CDR3 protein: CASSWDRAEQYF. The CDR3 nucleotides read TGTGCCAGCAGCTGGGACAGGGCCGAGCAGTACTTC.

The sample holds one count of this clone. V usage is TRBV10-3 and J usage is TRBJ2-7; possible D gene TRBD1, 6 bases. The V gene lost 3 bases and the J gene lost 5 bases, with 11 bases spanning the gap. The CDR3 runs to 13 residues. CDR1 is ENHRY, CDR2 SYGVKD, per germline. The CDR3 is CAISDTGYNEQYF. CDR3 DNA: TGTGCCATCAGTGACACAGGGTACAACGAGCAGTACTTC.

The chain employs TRBV7-9 and TRBJ2-5; the D is unclear. Per germline, CDR1 SEHNR and CDR2 FQNEAQ (reference sequence). This CDR3 region has 14 residues. Deletions cut 6 bases from V and 10 bases from J, with 21 bases between. The CDR3 here is CASSYDQIQDGQYF. The CDR3 DNA is TGTGCCAGCAGTTATGACCAGATCCAAGACGGCCAGTACTTC.

CDR3 DNA: TGCGCCAGCAGTCACTTACACACGAACACTGAAGCTTTCTTT. This encodes CASSHLHTNTEAFF. The chain recombines TRBV4-1 with TRBJ1-1; D not resolved. Between the trimmed V and J ends, which lost 6 bases and 1 base, there was a span of 12 bases. The CDR3 consists of 14 residues. CDR1 is MGHRA, CDR2 YSYEKL, per germline.

J is TRBJ1-2 and V is TRBV19, with D perhaps TRBD1 (5 bases). The germline V gene has CDR1 LNHDA and CDR2 SQIVND (reference sequence). The CDR3 has 15 amino acids. V was clipped by 4 bases and J by 1 base, with 13 bases between them. CDR3 nucleotide sequence: TGTGCCAGTAGTACCCGGGGGGACCTTAACTATGGCTACACCTTC. It encodes CASSTRGDLNYGYTF.

Points on this clone: At the DNA level, this CDR3 is encoded by other sequences in the same sample as well. This chain uses TRBV30 with TRBJ1-3; D is undetermined. With 0 bases removed from V and 4 bases from J, the gap between germline ends came to 4 bases. Germline V lookup: CDR1 GTSNPN, CDR2 SVGIG (reference sequence). This CDR3 has 12 residues. CDR3 loop: CAWSVGGNTIYF. Here the CDR3 DNA reads TGTGCCTGGAGTGTTGGGGGAAACACCATATATTTT.

The chain has TRBV6-6 and TRBJ2-5; TRBD1 matches at 8 bases. The germline V gene encodes CDR1 MNHNY and CDR2 SVGAGI (reference sequence). The CDR3 has 14 residues. Trimming took 6 bases from V and 5 from J; bases not matched to a gene: 8. The CDR3 protein is CASRAGQGGETQYF. For the CDR3, the DNA is TGTGCCAGCAGGGCCGGACAGGGCGGCGAGACCCAGTACTTC.

The rearrangement uses TRBV7-8 and TRBJ2-5, with TRBD2 matching 12 bases. The junction had 5 bases not matched to a gene; V was cut back by 5 bases and J by 1 base. The CDR3 length is 16 residues. Per the germline V gene, CDR1 is SGHVS and CDR2 is FQNEAQ. The CDR3 sequence: CASSHGLAGTQETQYF. In DNA, the CDR3 is TGTGCCAGCAGCCACGGACTAGCGGGGACCCAAGAGACCCAGTACTTC.

This rearrangement joins TRBV5-1 to TRBJ2-5, with a possible D match to TRBD1 (5 bases). Germline values: CDR1 SGHRS, CDR2 YFSETQ. Trimming removed 1 base at V and 3 bases at J, with 16 bases between. There are 16 residues in the CDR3. In DNA, the CDR3 is TGCGCCAGCAGCTTGACCGCAGGGTTAGGTAAAGAGACCCAGTACTTC. Translating gives CASSLTAGLGKETQYF.